Below, one TCR beta chain is given with its context. Its antigen remains unknown. UMI-labeled 5' RACE TRB cDNA libraries were prepared from the cells. TCRdb reworked the 5' RACE reads into one entry per CDR3 protein, no DNA. This sample's table has roughly 61,000 distinct CDR3 sequences. This sample is part of a study of CXCR3-negative and CXCR3-positive naive CD8 T cells. Broader study findings: In CXCR3-positive naive cells, the TRB CDR3s were more hydrophobic than in CXCR3-negative naive cells.

CD45RO-CCR7+CD27+CD95- cells counted as naive CD8+ T cells. CDR1 is SGDLS and CDR2 is YYNGEE in the germline V gene. The CDR3 runs to 14 residues. V and J are TRBV9 and TRBJ1-2. The origin of this receptor is a human donor in good health. Some clones in this sample may be carry-over from other donors' samples. The specimen was naive CXCR3+ CD8+ T cells from blood. Subset of the sample: CD45RO-CCR7+CD27+CD95- naive CD8+ T cells expressing CXCR3 (TNR3+). The chain's CDR3 is CASSVGTATYGYTF.